This T cell receptor (beta chain) is from a study of cytomegalovirus exposure and HLA in healthy donors. This clone was counted between two and nine times. Germline V gene sequence: CDR1 ENHRY, CDR2 SYGVKD. Trimming left V 10 bases short and J 5 bases short, with 21 bases between. The CDR3 consists of 14 residues. PCR used 60 Vbeta primers and 13 Jbeta primers. Sequenced by immunoSEQ multiplex PCR; TCRdb stores in-frame clones only, minus some. The profile covers over 90,000 clones, with about 62% appearing a single time and less than 5% taken by the ten largest. The clonotype originates from a human donor in good health. Sample: PBMCs. The chain links TRBV10-3 to TRBJ2-7; D is possibly TRBD1 (7 bases). The CDR3 region has the DNA TGTGCCACCCAGGGGGGTTTTACGACGGACGAGCAGTACTTC. Its translation: CATQGGFTTDEQYF.